The rows below give T cell receptor beta chains drawn from one sample of a study of graft-versus-host responses after intestinal transplantation. Using immunoSEQ multiplex PCR, the repertoire was profiled, and TCRdb retains in-frame clones only, with some absent. In the table there are 80,000 to 90,000 clones, about 90% of which are singletons. The antigens these receptors bind are not known. Here the sequenced sample was unstimulated CD4+ T cells sorted from spleen or lymph node cells, taken before intestinal transplant. The receptors stem from a human donor who received an intestinal transplant. Both conserved end residues are part of each CDR3. A D gene is named only where the DNA matches it firmly. The size entry is marked missing in some rows and otherwise reads once, few, many or a size class.

v_gene	j_gene	d_gene	abundance	CDR3nt	CDR3aa
TRBV11-3	TRBJ2-3	TRBD1	-	TGTGCCAGCAGCTTACGCAGGGGGTCCGCTAGCACAGATACGCAGTATTTT	CASSLRRGSASTDTQYF
TRBV5-5	TRBJ1-5	-	-	TGTGCCAGCAGCTTGGCGGGGGGATTAAGCAATCAGCCCCAGCATTTT	CASSLAGGLSNQPQHF
TRBV11-3	TRBJ2-1	TRBD2	-	TGTGCCAGCAGCTTAGATGGCCTAGCGGCGGGGAATGAGCAGTTCTTC	CASSLDGLAAGNEQFF
TRBV29-1	TRBJ1-2	-	-	TGCAGCGTTGAGACAGCCGTCACTAACTATGGCTACACCTTC	CSVETAVTNYGYTF
TRBV2	TRBJ2-3	-	-	TGTGCCAGCAGTGAGTTCAGGATTTCAGATACGCAGTATTTT	CASSEFRISDTQYF
TRBV20-1	TRBJ2-1	-	-	TGCAGTGCTCAAGAGGTCCATGAGCAGTTCTTC	CSAQEVHEQFF
TRBV19	TRBJ1-2	TRBD1	once	TGTGCCAGTAGTATCACAGGGGATTACCACTATGGCTACACCTTC	CASSITGDYHYGYTF
TRBV4-1	TRBJ2-3	TRBD1	-	TGCGCCAGCAGCCAAGAAGGCAGGGGGCTCTTACGCACAGATACGCAGTATTTT	CASSQEGRGLLRTDTQYF
TRBV4-1	TRBJ2-5	TRBD1	-	TGCGCCAGCAGCCAAGACCGGGACAGGGGGCCAGAGACCCAGTACTTC	CASSQDRDRGPETQYF
TRBV9	TRBJ1-6	-	-	TGTGCCAGCAGCGTAGAGGGAGGGTCCCTTAATTCACCCCTCCACTTT	CASSVEGGSLNSPLHF
TRBV10-1	TRBJ2-3	-	-	TGCGCCAGCAGTGGGGAGAGGGCGGATACGCAGTATTTT	CASSGERADTQYF
TRBV4-1	TRBJ2-1	-	-	TGCGCCAGCAGCCAAGTGAGGCCAGTAGCGGAGCAGTTCTTC	CASSQVRPVAEQFF
TRBV7-9	TRBJ1-4	-	-	TGTGCCAGCAGCTTCGGGACTAATGAAAAACTGTTTTTT	CASSFGTNEKLFF
TRBV7-9	TRBJ2-7	TRBD1	few	TGTGCCAGCAGCACCCGACAGGGGATCCACGAGCAGTACTTC	CASSTRQGIHEQYF
TRBV2	TRBJ2-4	-	-	TGTGCCAGCAGCGAATCCTTCGGAAACATTCAGTACTTC	CASSESFGNIQYF
TRBV27	TRBJ2-7	TRBD1	-	TGTGCCAGCAGTTTATTCGGGACAGGGGTCAACGAGCAGTACTTC	CASSLFGTGVNEQYF
TRBV4-2	TRBJ2-7	-	few	TGTGCCAGCAGCCAAGCCCTGGGGCTGACCTACGAGCAGTACTTC	CASSQALGLTYEQYF
TRBV6-5	TRBJ1-1	-	few	TGTGCCAGCAGTTATCGGGGGGCGAGGAACACTGAAGCTTTCTTT	CASSYRGARNTEAFF
TRBV2	TRBJ1-1	-	-	TGTGCCAGCAGGCAGGGAAGAAGGGGTTACACTGAAGCTTTCTTT	CASRQGRRGYTEAFF
TRBV4-1	TRBJ1-5	TRBD1	few	TGCGCCAGCAGCCCCGGGACAGAGTATAGCAATCAGCCCCAGCATTTT	CASSPGTEYSNQPQHF
TRBV4-2	TRBJ2-7	TRBD1	-	TGTGCCAGCAGCCAACTATCGACCCGGGACAGTCACTACGAGCAGTACTTC	CASSQLSTRDSHYEQYF
TRBV6-1	TRBJ2-7	-	-	TGTGCCAGCAGTGAACCGTACGAGCAGTACTTC	CASSEPYEQYF
TRBV9	TRBJ1-2	-	-	TGTGCCAGCAGCGTCCCAGGGGTCTATGGCTACACCTTC	CASSVPGVYGYTF
TRBV10-3	TRBJ2-7	TRBD1	-	TGTGCCATCAGTGGGGACAGGGGCTCCTACGAGCAGTACTTC	CAISGDRGSYEQYF
TRBV6-1	TRBJ2-2	-	-	TGTGCCAGCAGTGAACAGGGTCAGTCCGGGGAGCTGTTTTTT	CASSEQGQSGELFF
TRBV7-3	TRBJ1-1	-	-	TGTGCCAGCAGCTTAAAACAGGGCCACACTGAAGCTTTCTTT	CASSLKQGHTEAFF
TRBV7-9	TRBJ2-7	TRBD2	-	TGTGCCAGCAGCCGAGTGGTGGAGCGGGGCTACGAGCAGTACTTC	CASSRVVERGYEQYF
TRBV19	TRBJ2-7	-	once	TGTGCCAGTAGTATAGATCGAGGCCGATTCTACGAGCAGTACTTC	CASSIDRGRFYEQYF
TRBV18	TRBJ1-2	-	once	TGTGCCAGCTCACCACGGGAGGGCGACTATGGCTACACCTTC	CASSPREGDYGYTF
TRBV6-1	TRBJ2-1	-	-	TGTGCCAGCAGTGAATTTGGGGAGACCTACAATGAGCAGTTCTTC	CASSEFGETYNEQFF
TRBV9	TRBJ2-7	TRBD1	-	TGTGCCAGCAGCGCTACCGGGACAGCTTACTACGAGCAGTACTTC	CASSATGTAYYEQYF
TRBV5-1	TRBJ2-2	-	-	TGCGCCAGCAGCTTGGAAACCAGGGGCACCGGGGAGCTGTTTTTT	CASSLETRGTGELFF
TRBV19	TRBJ1-2	-	once	TGTGCCAGTAGCCCCCCGCAGGTATCCTATGGCTACACCTTC	CASSPPQVSYGYTF
TRBV12-5	TRBJ1-6	TRBD1	-	TGTGCTAGTGGCCGGACAGGGGGTGACTCACCCCTCCACTTT	CASGRTGGDSPLHF
TRBV4-1	TRBJ1-4	-	-	TGCGCCAGCAGCCGCTCGGACATCGGCTCCGGGGGTGAAAAACTGTTTTTT	CASSRSDIGSGGEKLFF
TRBV4-2	TRBJ1-5	-	-	TGTGCCAGCAGCCAAGATTTGGCCTCTAGGCAGCCCCAGCATTTT	CASSQDLASRQPQHF
TRBV18	TRBJ2-1	TRBD2	-	TGTGCCAGCTCACCTGCTAGCGGGGGTGGGGATGAGCAGTTCTTC	CASSPASGGGDEQFF
TRBV19	TRBJ1-1	-	once	TGTGCCAGTAGTATAGATGGCGGAGGACTGAACACTGAAGCTTTCTTT	CASSIDGGGLNTEAFF
TRBV11-2	TRBJ2-1	-	-	TGTGCCAGCAGCTTAGATACGGGTTGGGATGAGCAGTTCTTC	CASSLDTGWDEQFF
TRBV18	TRBJ2-7	-	-	TGTGCCAGCTCACCACCCGGACAGGGAGGGACCTACGAGCAGTACTTC	CASSPPGQGGTYEQYF
TRBV29-1	TRBJ1-2	TRBD1	-	TGCAGCGTTGAAGCTAATGGCGGGTGGGGGACAGGGGGCAATAGGAACTATGGCTACACCTTC	CSVEANGGWGTGGNRNYGYTF
TRBV7-2	TRBJ1-2	-	-	TGTGCCAGCAGCCGCCCCGGGACACCGTATGGCTACACCTTC	CASSRPGTPYGYTF
TRBV29-1	TRBJ1-1	TRBD1	-	TGCAGCGTTGAGGGACAGTCGAACACTGAAGCTTTCTTT	CSVEGQSNTEAFF
TRBV6-5	TRBJ2-5	TRBD2	-	TGTGCCAGCAGTTACGTAGCGGGGGGGATCCAAGAGACCCAGTACTTC	CASSYVAGGIQETQYF
TRBV5-1	TRBJ1-2	-	-	TGCGCCAGCAGCTTGGCTGGGGAGTGGGATGGCTACACCTTC	CASSLAGEWDGYTF
TRBV6-5	TRBJ1-4	TRBD1	-	TGTGCCAGCAGTTATCGGGACAGGGGGGATGAAAAACTGTTTTTT	CASSYRDRGDEKLFF
TRBV5-1	TRBJ2-3	-	-	TGCGCCAGCAGCTTGGAAGGAGCTGGACTATCCCAAACCACAGATACGCAGTATTTT	CASSLEGAGLSQTTDTQYF
TRBV11-3	TRBJ2-7	-	-	TGTGCCAGCAGCCCCCGGGACAAAGCCGAGCAGTACTTC	CASSPRDKAEQYF
TRBV19	TRBJ2-7	TRBD1	once	TGTGCCAGTAGTCGGGACAGCCTAGACTCCTACGAGCAGTACTTC	CASSRDSLDSYEQYF
TRBV7-8	TRBJ2-4	-	-	TGTGCCAGCAGCCCCAACGGACAGCAGGACATTCAGTACTTC	CASSPNGQQDIQYF
TRBV5-4	TRBJ2-7	-	-	TGTGCCAGCAGCTTGGAAACAGGGAAGTTCTACGAGCAGTACTTC	CASSLETGKFYEQYF
TRBV19	TRBJ1-4	-	-	TGTGCCAGTAGTTTGGGGGGGTCATGGAGTGAAAAACTGTTTTTT	CASSLGGSWSEKLFF
TRBV5-1	TRBJ2-3	-	-	TGCGCCAGCAGCTTGGTAGGGGTCCCAGATACGCAGTATTTT	CASSLVGVPDTQYF
TRBV5-1	TRBJ2-3	TRBD2	-	TGCGCCAGCAGCTATGGGACTATAACAGATACGCAGTATTTT	CASSYGTITDTQYF
TRBV27	TRBJ1-6	-	-	TGTGCCAGCAGTATGGAACGGCGGGGACCCCTCCACTTT	CASSMERRGPLHF